This T cell receptor beta chain was recovered during a study of shared clonotypes between healthy human individuals. The ends were cut back, 1 base at V and 16 bases at J, with 11 bases in the middle. Germline CDR1 reads SGHAT; CDR2 reads FQNNGV. CDR3 size: 11 residues. TCRdb's table, derived via immunoSEQ multiplex PCR, lists solely in-frame clones and lacks some. The sample consists of a few million clones, about nine tenths of them appearing once. This chain joins TRBV11-2 and TRBJ2-1; D gene uncertain. Specimen: naive CD4+ T cells from PBMCs. Subset indicated: CD45RA+ positively selected. The clonotype was recovered from a man younger than 35 in good health. Some clones in this sample may be carry-over from other donors' samples. The CDR3 loop is CASSLAGPVFF. The DNA of the CDR3 is TGTGCCAGCAGCTTAGCCGGTCCCGTATTCTTC.